This record covers a single TCR beta chain. The record originates from a study of blood T cell repertoires in COVID-19. Study summary: The analysed material was cDNA or gDNA that came from T cells, B-cell-depleted T cells, or PBMCs.

Germline V gene lookup returns CDR1 GTSNPN and CDR2 SVGIG (reference sequence). The CDR3 is made up of 13 amino acids. V gave up 2 bases and J gave up 1 base, with 5 bases separating them. The protocol was immunoSEQ multiplex PCR, while the TCRdb copy is restricted to in-frame clones and leaves out a portion. The table has 250,000 to 300,000 clones, 81% seen once. Sequencing input: peripheral blood. This clonotype originated in a woman between 55 and 75 years old with active or convalescent COVID-19. The chain employs TRBV30 and TRBJ2-2; no reliable D call. The DNA of the CDR3 is TGTGCCTGGAGTACCAGGAACACCGGGGAGCTGTTTTTT. Translated: CAWSTRNTGELFF.